Below, 5 T cell receptor beta chains from the same sample are listed, as sequenced in a study of blood T cell repertoires in COVID-19. Clones were sequenced by immunoSEQ multiplex PCR, and TCRdb holds only the in-frame ones, with some missing. The sample records 250,000 to 300,000 clones, around 90% being singletons. Sequenced: peripheral blood. Receptors originate from a woman in her 50s who had recovered from COVID-19.

The chain links TRBV3-1 (or the pseudogene TRBV3-2) to TRBJ1-1; 12 nucleotides line up with TRBD1. The CDR3 sequence is 17 residues long. Losses at the gene ends were 0 bases for V and 0 bases for J; bases not matched to a gene: 2. CDR1 and CDR2 (germline): LGHDT, YNNKEL (reference sequence). The CDR3 sequence: CASSQEGTGGLNTEAFF. The DNA for the CDR3 is TGTGCCAGCAGCCAAGAAGGGACAGGGGGCTTGAACACTGAAGCTTTCTTT.

V is TRBV4-1 and J is TRBJ2-7, with D perhaps matching TRBD2 (6 bases). CDR3 size: 17 residues. V lost 1 base, J lost 2 bases, and 18 bases lay in between. Germline values: CDR1 MGHRA, CDR2 YSYEKL. CDR3 sequence reads: CASSQGVPGLPAYEQYF. The DNA of the CDR3 is TGCGCCAGCAGCCAAGGGGTTCCGGGACTTCCTGCCTACGAGCAGTACTTC.

In DNA form, the CDR3 reads TGTGCCACCAGCCTAGGACAGGAAAACACTGAAGCTTTCTTT. It codes for CATSLGQENTEAFF. The rearrangement uses TRBV15 and TRBJ1-1; 7 nucleotides line up with TRBD1. Per the germline V gene, CDR1 is LNHNV and CDR2 is YYDKDF (reference sequence). Germline trimming cut 5 bases from V and 2 bases from J; bases unmatched to any gene: 5. This CDR3 contains 14 residues.

The J gene is TRBJ2-7, the V gene TRBV30; D is perhaps TRBD2 (6 bases). Germline CDR1 is GTSNPN and CDR2 is SVGIG (reference sequence). Between the trimmed V and J ends, which lost 1 base and 5 bases, there was a span of 15 bases. The CDR3 has 14 amino acids. The CDR3 nucleotides read TGTGCCTGGAGTGGCGGGACTCAACGGCACGAGCAGTACTTC. Amino acid sequence: CAWSGGTQRHEQYF.

The chain joins TRBV5-6 to TRBJ2-7; the D gene is possibly TRBD1 (6 bases). Trimming cost V 1 base and J 3 bases, with 14 bases left between them. Germline CDR1 SGHDT, CDR2 YYEEEE. This CDR3 comprises 15 residues. CDR3 sequence reads: CASSLYGQLLYEQYF. CDR3 nucleotides: TGTGCCAGCAGCTTGTATGGACAGCTACTCTACGAGCAGTACTTC.